Following are 7 T cell receptor beta chains from one sample sequenced in a study of T cells in Graves' hyperthyroidism and ophthalmopathy. TCR beta CDR3 sequences were amplified from RNA transcripts. First-round RT-PCR of the TCR CDR3 relied on the HTBI primer set. TCRdb processed the multiplex PCR reads anew with MiXCR; each CDR3 protein has one entry. Of about 420,000 distinct CDR3 sequences listed, approximately 15% were seen once; the top ten hold approximately 7.5%. Specimen: blood. These receptors originate from a woman aged 18-35 years with Graves' hyperthyroidism.

This clonotype was observed at least ten times. The chain joins TRBV20-1 to TRBJ1-5; 12 bases are shared with TRBD1. After removal of 3 bases from V and 2 bases from J, the junction contained 2 bases not matched to a gene. This CDR3 has 15 amino acids. The germline CDR1 and CDR2 sequences are DFQATT and SNEGSKA (reference sequence). CDR3 region: CSARGQGAGNQPQHF. CDR3 coding DNA: TGCAGTGCTAGGGGACAGGGGGCAGGCAATCAGCCCCAGCATTTT.

V is TRBV4-1 and J is TRBJ2-5; a weak D match, TRBD2 (5 bases). In germline, CDR1 is MGHRA, CDR2 YSYEKL. Trimming stripped 1 base from V and 2 bases from J, with 8 bases between. The CDR3 covers 14 residues. The CDR3 nucleotides read TGCGCCAGCAGCCAAGTCCGGAGGCAAGAGACCCAGTACTTC. This translates into CASSQVRRQETQYF.

In its sample, this clonotype was seen many times. This chain connects TRBV11-2 to TRBJ2-5; 7 bases line up with TRBD2. Unmatched junction bases numbered 7, after V lost 4 bases and J lost 5 bases. This CDR3 is 14 amino acids long. Germline V lookup: CDR1 SGHAT, CDR2 FQNNGV. CDR3 sequence (DNA): TGTGCCAGCAGCTCAAGCGGGAAAAGGGAGACCCAGTACTTC. It codes for CASSSSGKRETQYF.

This chain links TRBV19 with TRBJ2-1; 14 nucleotides align to TRBD2. The CDR3 has 16 residues. Losses at the gene ends were 5 bases for V and 8 bases for J; bases not matched to a gene: 8. Germline values: CDR1 LNHDA, CDR2 SQIVND (reference sequence). The CDR3 sequence is CASSPQGLAGGDEQFF. CDR3 nucleotide sequence: TGTGCCAGTAGTCCACAAGGACTAGCGGGAGGTGATGAGCAGTTCTTC.

There are many counts of this clonotype. The chain employs TRBV20-1 and TRBJ2-1; unclear D gene. V was trimmed by 1 base and J by 8 bases, leaving 9 bases between them. This CDR3 is 12 amino acids long. Germline-derived CDR1 and CDR2 are DFQATT and SNEGSKA (reference sequence). The CDR3 DNA sequence: TGCAGTGCTAGAGGGCAGTTAGATGAGCAGTTCTTC. Amino acids: CSARGQLDEQFF.

This chain uses TRBV28 with TRBJ2-5; 7 bases fit TRBD2. Germline CDR1 MDHEN, CDR2 SYDVKM. CDR3 size: 16 residues. V was clipped by 5 bases and J by 4 bases; unmatched bases: 13. The CDR3 loop is CASSDLGGYLLETQYF. CDR3 coding DNA: TGTGCCAGCAGTGATCTGGGGGGGTATCTTTTAGAGACCCAGTACTTC.

V gene TRBV7-2 combines with J gene TRBJ2-7; D is perhaps TRBD1 (6 bases). Trimming took 5 bases from V and 6 from J, leaving 17 bases between them. Germline values: CDR1 SGHTA, CDR2 FQGNSA. CDR3 length: 14 residues. DNA for the CDR3: TGTGCCAGCAGCGAGGATGACAGGATTGGCGAGCAGTACTTC. Encoded protein: CASSEDDRIGEQYF.